This T cell receptor beta chain was retrieved from a study of T-cell memory formation after mild COVID-19. Study details: TCR clusters showed largely donor specificity.

This clonotype has only a few counts. Its antigen is as yet unknown. Each CDR3 protein is one row after TCRdb ran MiXCR on the 5' RACE reads. The sample holds 29,000 or so distinct CDR3 sequences; about 16% are singletons and the top ten take around 1.4%. Study-wide points: The study detected some responding clones in pre-infection memory, suggesting cross-reactive memory joined. Contracting clones from day 15 to 85 had balanced CD4/CD8; later expanders favoured CD4+.

The origin of this receptor is an adult who had mild COVID-19 (a few samples of this study predate the infection). Cell type and time point are not known. The sequenced material came from PBMCs or a T cell subset sorted from them (not recorded which).

CDR3 coding DNA: TGCGCCAGCAGCTTGAGACAGGGGGCTTCCTACGAGCAGTACTTC. It encodes CASSLRQGASYEQYF. The chain recombines TRBV5-1 with TRBJ2-7, with 10 bases that match TRBD1. Germline V lookup: CDR1 SGHRS, CDR2 YFSETQ. This CDR3 is 15 amino acids long. V shed 1 base and J 1 base; nucleotides not matched to a gene: 2.